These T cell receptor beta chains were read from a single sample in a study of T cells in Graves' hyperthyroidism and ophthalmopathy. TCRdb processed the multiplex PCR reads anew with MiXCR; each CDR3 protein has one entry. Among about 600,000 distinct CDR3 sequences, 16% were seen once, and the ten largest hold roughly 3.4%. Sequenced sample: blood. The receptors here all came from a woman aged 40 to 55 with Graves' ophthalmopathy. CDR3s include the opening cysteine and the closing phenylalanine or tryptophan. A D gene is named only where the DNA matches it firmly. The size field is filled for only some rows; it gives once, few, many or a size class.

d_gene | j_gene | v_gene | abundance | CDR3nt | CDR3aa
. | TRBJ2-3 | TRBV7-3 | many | TGTGCCAGCAGCCTCGGGAGAGGGACTAGCACAGATACGCAGTATTTT | CASSLGRGTSTDTQYF
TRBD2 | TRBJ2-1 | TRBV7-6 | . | TGTGCCAGCAGCCCCCAGACTAGCAACAATGAGCAGTTCTTC | CASSPQTSNNEQFF
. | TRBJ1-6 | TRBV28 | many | TGTGCCAGCAGGACACTTCCGGACAGCTATAATTCACCCCTCCACTTT | CASRTLPDSYNSPLHF
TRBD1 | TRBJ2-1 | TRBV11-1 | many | TGTGCCAGCGGTTCGACAGGGTATGACAATGAGCAGTTCTTC | CASGSTGYDNEQFF
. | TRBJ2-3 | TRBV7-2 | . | TGTGCCAGCAGCCGGGGCGGGGATTATCCCACAGATACGCAGTATTTT | CASSRGGDYPTDTQYF
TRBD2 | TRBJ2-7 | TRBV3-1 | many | TGTGCCAGCAGCCAAGCTGGGACTAGCGGGAGCTACGAGCAGTACTTC | CASSQAGTSGSYEQYF
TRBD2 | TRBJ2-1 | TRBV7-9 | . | TGTGCCAGCAGCCCCCTCTTTGCGGGGGGAGTATCTGAGCAGTTCTTC | CASSPLFAGGVSEQFF
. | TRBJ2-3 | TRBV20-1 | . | TGCAGTGGTTCGGGGTTGGGAGATACGCAGTATTTT | CSGSGLGDTQYF
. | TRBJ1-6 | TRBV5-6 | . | TGTGCCAGCAGCATGACAGGCAATTCACCCCTCCACTTT | CASSMTGNSPLHF
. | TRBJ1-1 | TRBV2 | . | TGTGCCAGCAGTCCCCTAATGTCCACGGAAGCTTTCTTT | CASSPLMSTEAFF
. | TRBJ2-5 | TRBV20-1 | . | TGCAGTGCCCCCGGACAGGGAGGGCCTCAAGAGACCCAGTACTTC | CSAPGQGGPQETQYF
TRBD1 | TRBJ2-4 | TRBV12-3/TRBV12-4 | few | TGTGCCAGCAGTTTGAGGGACAGGGACATTCAGTACTTC | CASSLRDRDIQYF
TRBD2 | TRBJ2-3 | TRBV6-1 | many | TGTGCCAGCAGTGAACGTAGCGGGGGGGCGACAGATACGCAGTATTTT | CASSERSGGATDTQYF
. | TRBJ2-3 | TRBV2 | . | TGTGCCAGCGGCGGCGCGGCTACGCAGTATTTT | CASGGAATQYF
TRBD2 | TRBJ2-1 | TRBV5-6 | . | TGTGCCAGCAGCTTGGCCGGACTAGCGGGGGTTCTGTTCTTC | CASSLAGLAGVLFF
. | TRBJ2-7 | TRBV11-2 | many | TGTGCCAGCAGCTTTGTGGGGGAGAGCAATTACGAGCAGTACTTC | CASSFVGESNYEQYF
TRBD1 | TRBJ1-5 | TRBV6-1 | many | TGTGCCAGCGAAATTGACAGGGGGAGGAATCAGCCCCAGCATTTT | CASEIDRGRNQPQHF
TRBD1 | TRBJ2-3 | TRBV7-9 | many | TGTGCCAGCAGCCCGACAGGGTCGATAGATACGCAGTATTTT | CASSPTGSIDTQYF
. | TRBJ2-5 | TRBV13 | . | TGTGCCAGCAGCTCAAAACAGGGCCCTGAGACCCAGTACTTC | CASSSKQGPETQYF
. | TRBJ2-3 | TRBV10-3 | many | TGTGCCATCAGTAAGGACAGTAGCACAGATACGCAGTATTTT | CAISKDSSTDTQYF
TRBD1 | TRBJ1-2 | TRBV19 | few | TGTGCCAGTAGTACTTCCCCGACAGGGCTGGATGGCTACACCTTC | CASSTSPTGLDGYTF
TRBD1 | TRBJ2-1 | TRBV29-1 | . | TGCAGCGTTGGGGGACAGGGGGATGAGCAGTTCTTC | CSVGGQGDEQFF
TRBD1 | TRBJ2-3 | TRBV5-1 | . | TGCGCCAGCAGCCCCCCGACAGGGCAGGGCACAGATACGCAGTATTTT | CASSPPTGQGTDTQYF
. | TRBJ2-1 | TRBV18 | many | TGTGCCAGCTCTTTGAGCGGGTTCATGGTCAATGAGCAGTTCTTC | CASSLSGFMVNEQFF
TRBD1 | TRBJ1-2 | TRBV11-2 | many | TGTGCCAGCAGGCTGGGGACAGGGCTCAACTATGGCTACACCTTC | CASRLGTGLNYGYTF
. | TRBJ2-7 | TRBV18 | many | TGTGCCAGCGCGGGACTTGGCCTGGACGAGCAGTACTTC | CASAGLGLDEQYF
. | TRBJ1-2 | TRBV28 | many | TGTGCCAGCACCCCACCGGCCCCCCCGGGCTACACCTTC | CASTPPAPPGYTF
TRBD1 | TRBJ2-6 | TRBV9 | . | TGTGCCAGCAGCGTAGCGGACAGGGGGCCAAACTCTGGGGCCAACGTCCTGACTTTC | CASSVADRGPNSGANVLTF
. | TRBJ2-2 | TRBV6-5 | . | TGTGCCAGCAGTTACTTCAGGGCTACCTCGAACACCGGGGAGCTGTTTTTT | CASSYFRATSNTGELFF
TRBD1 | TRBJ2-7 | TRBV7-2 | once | TGTGCCAGCAGCCTAAGGGGAGGGACAGGGGGGTACGAGCAGTACTTC | CASSLRGGTGGYEQYF
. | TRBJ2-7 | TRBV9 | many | TGTGCCAGCAGCGTAGGTTTTAGTAGGTACGAGCAGTACTTC | CASSVGFSRYEQYF
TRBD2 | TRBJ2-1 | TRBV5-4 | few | TGTGCCAGCAGCTTGAACTGGCGGGGGGACAATGAGCAGTTCTTC | CASSLNWRGDNEQFF
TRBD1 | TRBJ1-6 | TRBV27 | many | TGTGCCAGCAGTTTGGAGACAGGGGGAGCGGTTTCACCCCTCCACTTT | CASSLETGGAVSPLHF
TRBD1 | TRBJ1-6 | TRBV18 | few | TGTGCCAGCTCACCGGACAGGGGGCTTTCACCCCTCCACTTT | CASSPDRGLSPLHF